These T cell receptor beta chains were read from a single sample in a study of beta chain features in type 1 diabetes. Sequenced by immunoSEQ multiplex PCR; TCRdb stores in-frame clones only, minus some. The repertoire holds around 250,000 clones, with around 68% as singletons. The sample consisted of naive CD4+ T cells from blood. Receptor source: a man younger than 45 in good health. The CDR3 runs from the conserved cysteine through the conserved F or W. The D gene is left open where the match is weak. Rows give clone size only sometimes, using once, few, many, or a class for an expanded clone.

>NA|TRBV13|TRBJ2-7|NA
CASSFRGFPDYEQYF
TGTGCCAGCAGCTTCCGCGGGTTCCCCGATTACGAGCAGTACTTC
>NA|TRBV7-9|TRBJ2-1|NA
CASKGDEQFF
TGTGCCAGCAAGGGGGATGAGCAGTTCTTC
>TRBD2|TRBV29-1|TRBJ2-1|NA
CSVEETSGYNEQFF
TGCAGCGTTGAGGAAACTAGCGGATACAATGAGCAGTTCTTC
>TRBD1|TRBV2|TRBJ2-7|NA
CASSPTGGLYEQYF
TGTGCCAGCAGCCCAACAGGGGGCCTCTACGAGCAGTACTTC
>NA|TRBV30|TRBJ1-2|few
CAWSARTEGYTF
TGTGCCTGGAGTGCCAGGACAGAGGGCTACACCTTC
>NA|TRBV9|TRBJ2-3|NA
CASSVGHSPDTSTDTQYF
TGTGCCAGCAGCGTAGGCCACTCTCCGGACACAAGCACAGATACGCAGTATTTT
>TRBD1|TRBV15|TRBJ1-5|once
CATSRGQGVQPQHF
TGTGCCACCAGCAGAGGACAGGGAGTTCAGCCCCAGCATTTT
>NA|TRBV30|TRBJ2-7|few
CAWSASEQYF
TGTGCCTGGAGCGCCAGTGAGCAGTACTTC
>NA|TRBV2|TRBJ2-1|once
CASGPYNEQFF
TGTGCCAGCGGCCCCTACAATGAGCAGTTCTTC
>NA|TRBV11-3|TRBJ2-4|NA
CASSLRAGAGDIQYF
TGTGCCAGCAGCTTAAGGGCAGGGGCCGGGGACATTCAGTACTTC
>NA|TRBV6-1|TRBJ2-5|NA
CASSSDSQETQYF
TGTGCCAGCAGCTCGGACAGTCAAGAGACCCAGTACTTC
>NA|TRBV30|TRBJ1-3|once
CAWSVRQSVSGNTIYF
TGTGCCTGGAGTGTACGGCAGAGTGTCTCTGGAAACACCATATATTTT
>NA|TRBV20-1|TRBJ2-1|NA
CSGDSYNEQFF
TGCAGTGGTGACAGCTACAATGAGCAGTTCTTC
>TRBD1|TRBV30|TRBJ2-5|NA
CAWSVLPGQGPETQYF
TGTGCCTGGAGTGTACTACCGGGACAGGGCCCAGAGACCCAGTACTTC
>NA|TRBV15|TRBJ1-3|NA
CATSRPITGNTIYF
TGTGCCACCAGCAGACCGATTACTGGAAACACCATATATTTT
>NA|TRBV5-1|TRBJ2-3|NA
CASSLDGSTDTQYF
TGCGCCAGCAGCCTGGACGGAAGCACAGATACGCAGTATTTT
>NA|TRBV29-1|TRBJ2-7|NA
CSVTDRTYEQYF
TGCAGCGTTACCGACAGGACCTACGAGCAGTACTTC
>NA|TRBV14|TRBJ2-7|NA
CASSQVPGRVGEQYF
TGTGCCAGCAGCCAAGTACCGGGCCGAGTTGGCGAGCAGTACTTC
>NA|TRBV20-1|TRBJ2-7|NA
CSASGVYEQYF
TGCAGTGCTAGCGGAGTCTACGAGCAGTACTTC
>NA|TRBV5-1|TRBJ2-1|NA
CASSLEFHNEQFF
TGCGCCAGCAGCTTGGAGTTCCACAATGAGCAGTTCTTC
>TRBD1|TRBV30|TRBJ2-7|few
CAWRAGTGRFIDEQYF
TGTGCCTGGAGAGCAGGGACAGGACGTTTTATCGACGAGCAGTACTTC
>TRBD2|TRBV13|TRBJ2-5|NA
CASSLGLSVAGQETQYF
TGTGCCAGCAGCTTAGGGTTGTCGGTAGCGGGGCAAGAGACCCAGTACTTC
>TRBD2|TRBV4-2|TRBJ2-2|NA
CASSQEAGGVTGELFF
TGTGCCAGCAGCCAAGAGGCCGGGGGGGTAACCGGGGAGCTGTTTTTT
>NA|TRBV9|TRBJ2-5|once
CASSARLGQETQYF
TGTGCCAGCAGCGCTAGACTAGGTCAAGAGACCCAGTACTTC
>NA|TRBV10-3|TRBJ2-7|NA
CAISEGGYEQYF
TGTGCCATCAGTGAGGGGGGCTACGAGCAGTACTTC
>NA|TRBV9|TRBJ1-1|NA
CASSPSAIAYTEAFF
TGTGCCAGCAGCCCTTCGGCAATTGCGTACACTGAAGCTTTCTTT
>TRBD1|TRBV29-1|TRBJ2-1|NA
CSSQGATYNEQFF
TGCAGCTCGCAGGGGGCGACTTACAATGAGCAGTTCTTC
>NA|TRBV15|TRBJ2-1|NA
CATSSSGTWGQFF
TGTGCCACCAGCAGTTCAGGGACTTGGGGGCAGTTCTTC
>TRBD2|TRBV5-6|TRBJ2-7|NA
CASSSGAGLYEQYF
TGTGCCAGCAGCAGCGGGGCGGGACTCTACGAGCAGTACTTC
>NA|TRBV29-1|TRBJ1-1|once
CSVGKVAGSNTEAFF
TGCAGCGTCGGAAAAGTGGCCGGCTCGAACACTGAAGCTTTCTTT
>NA|TRBV7-2|TRBJ1-1|NA
CATGGLIMNTEAFF
TGTGCCACCGGCGGACTCATCATGAACACTGAAGCTTTCTTT
>TRBD2|TRBV9|TRBJ2-2|NA
CASRAGGPGTGELFF
TGTGCCAGCAGAGCGGGAGGGCCGGGCACCGGGGAGCTGTTTTTT
>TRBD2|TRBV30|TRBJ2-1|few
CAWISGRALNEQFF
TGTGCCTGGATTAGCGGGAGGGCCCTCAATGAGCAGTTCTTC
>TRBD1|TRBV29-1|TRBJ1-2|few
CSVEGQGNYGYTF
TGCAGCGTTGAGGGACAGGGGAACTATGGCTACACCTTC
>TRBD2|TRBV5-1|TRBJ2-1|NA
CASSWMASGRGNEQFF
TGCGCCAGCAGCTGGATGGCTAGCGGGAGGGGTAATGAGCAGTTCTTC